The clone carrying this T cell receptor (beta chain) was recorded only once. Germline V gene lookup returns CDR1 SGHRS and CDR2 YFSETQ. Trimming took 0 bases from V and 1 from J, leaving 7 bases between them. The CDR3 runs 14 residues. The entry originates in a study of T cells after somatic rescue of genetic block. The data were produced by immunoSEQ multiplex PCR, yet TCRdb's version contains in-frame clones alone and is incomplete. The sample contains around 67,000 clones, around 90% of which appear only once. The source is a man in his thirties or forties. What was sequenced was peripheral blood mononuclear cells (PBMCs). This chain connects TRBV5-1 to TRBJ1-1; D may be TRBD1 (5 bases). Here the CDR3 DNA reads TGCGCCAGCAGCTTGGCCAGGGCGAACACTGAAGCTTTCTTT. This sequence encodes CASSLARANTEAFF.